A selection of T cell receptor beta chains follows, all from one sample in a study of cytomegalovirus exposure and HLA in healthy donors. Only in-frame clones appear in the TCRdb table, and some are missing; sequencing was by immunoSEQ multiplex PCR. The sample yields tens of thousands of clones, around 82% seen once. What was sequenced was PBMCs. Receptors were obtained from a male donor in good health and CMV-seronegative. Each CDR3 is given with its conserved first and last residue. A D gene is named only where the DNA matches it firmly. The size entry is marked missing in some rows and otherwise reads once, few, many or a size class.

TRBD1 | TRBJ2-1 | . | TRBV5-1 | CASSYNGQGQYNEQFF | TGCGCCAGCAGCTATAACGGACAGGGGCAGTACAATGAGCAGTTCTTC
. | TRBJ1-4 | . | TRBV9 | CASSVTGGANEKLFF | TGTGCCAGCAGCGTCACGGGGGGGGCTAATGAAAAACTGTTTTTT
. | TRBJ2-7 | . | TRBV7-9 | CASSASGTTYEQYF | TGTGCCAGCAGCGCAAGCGGCACAACCTACGAGCAGTACTTC
TRBD1 | TRBJ2-3 | . | TRBV5-4 | CASRRTGGPDTQYF | TGTGCCAGCAGGCGGACAGGGGGCCCAGATACGCAGTATTTT
. | TRBJ1-1 | . | TRBV19 | CASSIPGRNMNTEAFF | TGTGCCAGTAGTATCCCTGGGCGCAACATGAACACTGAAGCTTTCTTT
. | TRBJ2-6 | . | TRBV6-5 | CASQTGANVLTF | TGTGCCAGTCAAACTGGGGCCAACGTCCTGACTTTC
. | TRBJ2-7 | . | TRBV7-2 | CASSSLGLQTYEQYF | TGTGCCAGCAGCTCACTAGGTCTTCAGACCTACGAGCAGTACTTC
TRBD2 | TRBJ2-7 | . | TRBV30 | CASGLADEQYF | TGTGCCTCGGGACTAGCGGACGAGCAGTACTTC
TRBD2 | TRBJ2-4 | . | TRBV27 | CANSLSAGVGNIQYF | TGTGCCAACAGTTTAAGTGCGGGGGTGGGAAACATTCAGTACTTC
TRBD1 | TRBJ2-6 | few | TRBV7-2 | CASSKDRGYGANVLTF | TGTGCCAGCAGTAAGGACAGGGGATACGGGGCCAACGTCCTGACTTTC
. | TRBJ1-3 | . | TRBV29-1 | CSVAGQGNTIYF | TGCAGCGTGGCCGGACAGGGAAACACCATATATTTT
. | TRBJ1-2 | . | TRBV4-3 | CASSQDYRSANYGYTF | TGCGCCAGCAGCCAAGATTACCGCTCGGCTAACTATGGCTACACCTTC
TRBD1 | TRBJ2-7 | few | TRBV5-1 | CASRNLWDRGSYEQYF | TGCGCCAGCAGGAACCTATGGGACAGAGGATCCTACGAGCAGTACTTC
. | TRBJ1-1 | few | TRBV6-6 | CASTRAFTEAFF | TGTGCCAGCACCAGGGCTTTCACTGAAGCTTTCTTT
TRBD2 | TRBJ2-3 | once | TRBV18 | CASLLAGGTDTQYF | TGTGCCAGTTTACTAGCGGGGGGCACAGATACGCAGTATTTT
TRBD1 | TRBJ1-2 | . | TRBV6-1 | CASRPGQDYGYTF | TGTGCCAGCAGGCCGGGACAGGACTATGGCTACACCTTC
TRBD1 | TRBJ2-7 | once | TRBV7-7 | CASSQGQGGSYEQYF | TGTGCCAGCAGCCAGGGACAGGGGGGTTCCTACGAGCAGTACTTC
TRBD2 | TRBJ2-3 | . | TRBV7-2 | CASSLVGLSGGAGDTQYF | TGTGCCAGCAGCTTAGTGGGCCTTAGCGGGGGGGCCGGTGATACGCAGTATTTT
TRBD2 | TRBJ2-3 | . | TRBV5-1 | CATASGESTDTQYF | TGCGCCACCGCTAGCGGGGAGAGCACAGATACGCAGTATTTT
TRBD1 | TRBJ2-7 | . | TRBV6-6 | CASSYGTGGSYEQYF | TGTGCCAGCAGTTACGGAACAGGGGGCTCTTACGAGCAGTACTTC
TRBD1 | TRBJ1-1 | . | TRBV5-1 | CASSLRQGGMNTEAFF | TGCGCCAGCAGCTTGAGGCAGGGGGGAATGAACACTGAAGCTTTCTTT
. | TRBJ2-7 | . | TRBV5-4 | CASSLGASSRDYEQYF | TGTGCCAGCAGCTTGGGGGCCAGTTCGAGGGACTACGAGCAGTACTTC
. | TRBJ1-2 | . | TRBV7-2 | CASSLGGQSYGYTF | TGTGCCAGCAGCTTAGGCGGACAGTCCTATGGCTACACCTTC
TRBD2 | TRBJ2-5 | . | TRBV12-5 | CASGLGTGGWETQYF | TGTGCTAGTGGTTTGGGTACGGGGGGGTGGGAGACCCAGTACTTC
. | TRBJ2-5 | . | TRBV4-3 | CASSQDFSSGETQYF | TGCGCCAGCAGCCAAGATTTTTCTAGTGGCGAGACCCAGTACTTC
. | TRBJ2-2 | . | TRBV7-3 | CASSLTAGQGNTGELFF | TGTGCCAGCAGCTTAACAGCTGGGCAGGGAAACACCGGGGAGCTGTTTTTT
TRBD1 | TRBJ2-2 | . | TRBV27 | CASSFRTGLNTGELFF | TGTGCCAGCAGTTTTCGGACAGGACTGAACACCGGGGAGCTGTTTTTT
. | TRBJ1-6 | . | TRBV2 | CASSELWSGANSPLHF | TGTGCCAGCAGTGAGCTGTGGTCAGGGGCTAATTCACCCCTCCACTTT
TRBD2 | TRBJ2-5 | . | TRBV25-1 | CASTPSGLKTQYF | TGTGCCAGCACGCCTAGCGGGCTGAAGACCCAGTACTTC
TRBD1 | TRBJ1-4 | . | TRBV5-1 | CASSLADRGREKLFF | TGCGCCAGCAGCTTGGCCGACAGGGGGCGTGAAAAACTGTTTTTT
. | TRBJ1-2 | . | TRBV6-5 | CASSYVQGGGYGYTF | TGTGCCAGCAGTTATGTACAGGGCGGAGGCTATGGCTACACCTTC
. | TRBJ2-5 | . | TRBV27 | CASRQSSVWRETQYF | TGTGCCAGCAGGCAGAGTTCGGTCTGGAGGGAGACCCAGTACTTC
TRBD2 | TRBJ2-7 | . | TRBV19 | CASSTIAGYEQYF | TGTGCCAGTAGTACGATAGCGGGCTACGAGCAGTACTTC
TRBD1 | TRBJ1-2 | . | TRBV23-1 | CASIQPGQGNGTNYGYTF | TGCGCCAGCATCCAACCGGGACAGGGAAACGGAACTAACTATGGCTACACCTTC
. | TRBJ1-1 | few | TRBV30 | CAWRTSLTEAFF | TGTGCCTGGAGGACATCCCTCACTGAAGCTTTCTTT
. | TRBJ1-1 | . | TRBV6-6 | CASSVSGDGTEAFF | TGTGCCAGCAGTGTTTCAGGGGACGGGACTGAAGCTTTCTTT
. | TRBJ2-2 | . | TRBV7-2 | CASSFGGSGTGELFF | TGTGCCAGCAGCTTTGGGGGGTCCGGCACCGGGGAGCTGTTTTTT
TRBD1 | TRBJ2-7 | . | TRBV19 | CASSPIQGAVYEQYF | TGTGCCAGTAGTCCCATACAGGGGGCGGTCTACGAGCAGTACTTC
TRBD2 | TRBJ2-2 | . | TRBV7-2 | CASERGANTGELFF | TGTGCCAGCGAGCGGGGGGCTAACACCGGGGAGCTGTTTTTT
. | TRBJ2-7 | . | TRBV7-9 | CSSSLYSSTYEQYF | TGTTCCAGCAGCTTGTACAGCTCGACCTACGAGCAGTACTTC
TRBD1 | TRBJ1-2 | . | TRBV10-3 | CAISDSEQGGYGYTF | TGTGCCATCAGTGATTCGGAACAGGGGGGCTATGGCTACACCTTC
. | TRBJ1-2 | . | TRBV6-5 | CASTRQPATGYTF | TGTGCCAGCACCAGACAGCCGGCTACCGGCTACACCTTC
. | TRBJ1-1 | . | TRBV9 | CASSAGRGETEAFF | TGTGCCAGCAGCGCGGGTCGGGGGGAGACTGAAGCTTTCTTT
TRBD1 | TRBJ2-7 | . | TRBV11-1 | CASSGTGGINEQYF | TGTGCCAGCAGCGGGACAGGGGGCATTAACGAGCAGTACTTC
TRBD1 | TRBJ1-1 | . | TRBV5-1 | CASRTTGDTLNTEAFF | TGCGCCAGCCGTACAACAGGGGATACGTTGAACACTGAAGCTTTCTTT
TRBD1 | TRBJ1-2 | . | TRBV7-9 | CASSPSGQGSGYTF | TGTGCCAGCAGCCCATCGGGACAGGGCTCGGGCTACACCTTC
. | TRBJ1-2 | once | TRBV7-2 | CASSPRALGSYGYTF | TGTGCCAGCAGCCCTCGGGCCCTCGGGAGCTATGGCTACACCTTC
. | TRBJ2-3 | few | TRBV27 | CASSLWGLNTDTQYF | TGTGCCAGCAGTTTATGGGGGCTTAACACAGATACGCAGTATTTT
. | TRBJ2-3 | . | TRBV10-3 | CAISTSTDTQYF | TGTGCCATCAGTACTAGCACAGATACGCAGTATTTT
. | TRBJ1-2 | . | TRBV5-1 | CASSLAYREGGYTF | TGCGCCAGCAGCTTGGCCTACAGGGAGGGCGGCTACACCTTC
. | TRBJ1-2 | few | TRBV11-2 | CASSPLGAYGYTF | TGTGCCAGCAGCCCACTGGGGGCTTATGGCTACACCTTC
TRBD2 | TRBJ2-1 | once | TRBV4-2 | CASSQHLLAGNYNEQFF | TGTGCCAGCAGCCAACATCTGCTAGCGGGAAATTACAATGAGCAGTTCTTC
TRBD1 | TRBJ2-3 | . | TRBV7-3 | CASSSRRSSRGRADTQYF | TGTGCCAGCAGCTCCCGGAGGAGCAGCAGGGGGCGCGCAGATACGCAGTATTTT
. | TRBJ1-1 | . | TRBV29-1 | CSVEGGEIGAEAFF | TGCAGCGTTGAAGGCGGGGAGATTGGCGCTGAAGCTTTCTTT
. | TRBJ1-1 | . | TRBV5-5 | CASRQWTDQREAFF | TGTGCCAGCAGACAATGGACGGACCAGCGGGAAGCTTTCTTT
TRBD1 | TRBJ1-4 | . | TRBV11-2 | CASSPRTGVYTNEKLFF | TGTGCCAGCAGCCCCCGGACAGGGGTTTATACTAATGAAAAACTGTTTTTT
TRBD1 | TRBJ1-1 | . | TRBV18 | CASSGTGGIDTEAFF | TGTGCCAGCTCAGGGACAGGGGGAATAGACACTGAAGCTTTCTTT
TRBD1 | TRBJ2-7 | . | TRBV5-4 | CASSIRTGAAYEQYF | TGTGCCAGCAGTATCAGGACAGGGGCGGCCTACGAGCAGTACTTC
TRBD2 | TRBJ2-3 | . | TRBV5-1 | CASSSGLAGRTDTQYF | TGCGCCAGCAGCTCGGGACTAGCGGGCCGCACAGATACGCAGTATTTT
. | TRBJ2-3 | once | TRBV4-3 | CASSQVYAGNTDTQYF | TGCGCCAGCAGCCAAGTATACGCAGGTAACACAGATACGCAGTATTTT